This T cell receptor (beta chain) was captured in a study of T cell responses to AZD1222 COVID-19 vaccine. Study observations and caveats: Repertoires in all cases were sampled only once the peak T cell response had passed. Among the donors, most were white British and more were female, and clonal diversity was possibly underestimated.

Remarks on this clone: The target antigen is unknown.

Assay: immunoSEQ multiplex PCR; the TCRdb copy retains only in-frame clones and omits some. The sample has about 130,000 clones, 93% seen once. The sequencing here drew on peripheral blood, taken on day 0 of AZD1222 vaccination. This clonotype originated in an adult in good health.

CDR3 sequence: CASSPSVRGPTDTQYF. The CDR3 DNA sequence: TGTGCCAGCAGCCCCTCAGTTCGGGGCCCCACAGATACGCAGTATTTT. J is TRBJ2-3 and V is TRBV7-6; D tentatively reads TRBD1 or TRBD2 (5 bases each). The CDR3 covers 16 residues. In germline, CDR1 is SGHVS, CDR2 FNYEAQ. Trimming stripped 5 bases from V and 2 bases from J, with 17 bases between.